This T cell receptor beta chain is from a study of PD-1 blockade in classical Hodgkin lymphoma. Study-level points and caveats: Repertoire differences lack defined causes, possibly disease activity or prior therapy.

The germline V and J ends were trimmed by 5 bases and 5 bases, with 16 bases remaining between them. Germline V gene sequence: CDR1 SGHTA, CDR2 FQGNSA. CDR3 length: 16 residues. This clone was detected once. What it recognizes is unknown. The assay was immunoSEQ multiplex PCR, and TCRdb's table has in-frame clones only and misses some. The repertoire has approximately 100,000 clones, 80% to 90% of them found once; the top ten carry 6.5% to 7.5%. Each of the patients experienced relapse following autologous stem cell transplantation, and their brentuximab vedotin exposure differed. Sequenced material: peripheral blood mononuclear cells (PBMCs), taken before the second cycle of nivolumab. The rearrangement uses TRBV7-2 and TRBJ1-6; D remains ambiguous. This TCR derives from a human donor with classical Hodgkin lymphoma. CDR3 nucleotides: TGTGCCAGCAGCCCCCGGACTGCTGCCGATAATTCACCCCTCCACTTT. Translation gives CASSPRTAADNSPLHF.